This record concerns one T cell receptor (beta chain) sequence. As yet, its antigen is unknown. The sample belongs to a study of T cell responses to AZD1222 COVID-19 vaccine. Using immunoSEQ multiplex PCR, the repertoire was profiled, and TCRdb retains in-frame clones only, with some absent. The table shows about 140,000 clones, with 85% to 95% occurring only once. Per the germline V gene, CDR1 is MNHEY and CDR2 is SVGAGI. Trimming shortened V by 2 bases and J by 3 bases, and 8 bases separated the two germline ends. The CDR3 loop spans 14 amino acids. Whole-study results and caveats: Unmutated variant regions are reportedly targeted by nearly half of spike-specific TCRs. White British people made up most donors, females outnumbered males, and clonal diversity was possibly underestimated.

This rearrangement joins TRBV6-5 to TRBJ1-3; D remains unclear. Sequencing used peripheral blood, obtained 28 days after the second AZD1222 dose. The sequence derives from an adult who received the AZD1222 COVID-19 vaccine. As DNA, the CDR3 is TGTGCCAGCAGTTACACCTCTTATGGAAACACCATATATTTT. Its protein is CASSYTSYGNTIYF.